The 7 T cell receptor beta chains listed next were all sequenced from one sample in a study of cytomegalovirus exposure and HLA in healthy donors. PCR amplification relied on 60 Vbeta primers (plus 13 Jbeta primers). TCRdb's table, derived via immunoSEQ multiplex PCR, lists solely in-frame clones and lacks some. Of hundreds of thousands of clones listed, 75% to 90% are singletons. Material for sequencing was PBMCs. The source is a woman between 18 and 29 years old in good health and CMV-seronegative.

The J gene is TRBJ1-2, the V gene TRBV25-1, with 8 positions matching TRBD1. This CDR3 comprises 14 residues. V was clipped by 3 bases and J by 4 bases; unmatched bases: 4. Germline loops: CDR1 MGHDK, CDR2 SYGVNS. DNA of the CDR3: TGTGCCAGCAGTGAGCAGACAGGGGCCTATGGCTACACCTTC. This gives the protein CASSEQTGAYGYTF.

This clone was observed a few times. The chain is built from TRBV6-1 and TRBJ1-1, with a possible D match to TRBD1 (6 bases). The length of the CDR3 is 14 residues. The V gene lost 2 bases and the J gene lost 6 bases, with 13 bases spanning the gap. CDR1 MNHNS and CDR2 SASEGT come from the germline V gene. The CDR3 protein is CASSEMSPGAEAFF. CDR3 bases: TGTGCCAGCAGTGAAATGTCTCCAGGGGCTGAAGCTTTCTTT.

In this sample, this clone turned up once. CDR3 loop: CASSLWAGGPDTQYF. The DNA for the CDR3 is TGCGCCAGCAGCTTGTGGGCGGGAGGGCCTGATACGCAGTATTTT. The chain has TRBV5-1 and TRBJ2-3, with 9 bases matching TRBD2. Per the germline V gene, CDR1 is SGHRS and CDR2 is YFSETQ. Trimming removed 1 base from V and 6 bases from J; junction bases left unmatched: 6. The CDR3 spans 15 residues. The full variable domain, its missing parts supplied by reference TRBV5-1 and TRBJ2-3, is KAGVTQTPRYLIKTRGQQVTLSCSPISGHRSVSWYQQTPGQGLQFLFEYFSETQRNKGNFPGRFSGRQFSNSRSEMNVSTLELGDSALYLCASSLWAGGPDTQYFGPGTRLTVL.

This rearrangement joins TRBV11-2 to TRBJ2-7; perhaps TRBD2 as D (6 bases). The germline gives CDR1 SGHAT, CDR2 FQNNGV. This CDR3 contains 14 residues. V shed 3 bases and J shed 5 bases, with 14 bases lying between them. The DNA of the CDR3 is TGTGCCAGCAGCTTCGGAGGGGTATTCGACGAGCAGTACTTC. It encodes CASSFGGVFDEQYF.

V is TRBV9 and J is TRBJ2-5, with 8 bases fitting TRBD1. V was pared by 2 bases and J by 5 bases, with 8 bases of the junction left unmatched. Germline values: CDR1 SGDLS, CDR2 YYNGEE. The CDR3 consists of 15 residues. CDR3 sequence reads: CASSVGTGVLETQYF. DNA for the CDR3: TGTGCCAGCAGCGTGGGGACAGGTGTGTTGGAGACCCAGTACTTC.

This clone was recorded a few times. The V and J genes are TRBV11-2 and TRBJ2-2, with D perhaps TRBD2 (6 bases). The germline V gene has CDR1 SGHAT and CDR2 FQNNGV. The CDR3 covers 15 residues. V lost 1 base and J lost 5, with 11 bases in between. The CDR3 loop is CASSLAAGRTGELFF. The DNA of the CDR3 is TGTGCCAGCAGCTTAGCAGCGGGCCGGACCGGGGAGCTGTTTTTT.

CDR3 residues: CASSEGQGLGYEQYF. The CDR3, as DNA: TGTGCCAGCAGCGAGGGACAGGGGTTGGGATACGAGCAGTACTTC. The J gene is TRBJ2-5, the V gene TRBV9; TRBD1 matches 10 bases. The tail of the sequence fits TRBJ2-7 better, so the J call may be wrong. Germline V CDR1 and CDR2: SGDLS, YYNGEE. The CDR3 runs to 15 residues.